The 18 T cell receptor beta chains presented below share a single source sample, sequenced in a study of control samples from healthy donors and cancer patients. Some clones are missing from TCRdb's copy, which holds only in-frame ones; the method was immunoSEQ multiplex PCR. The sample lists around 120,000 clones, more than 85% occurring once. The sample taken for sequencing was PBMCs. The origin of the receptors is a man over 45 with head and neck cancer.

The J gene is TRBJ2-5, the V gene TRBV7-3, with a weak D call TRBD2 (7 bases). The CDR3 is made up of 14 amino acids. With 5 bases removed from V and 4 bases from J, the gap between germline ends came to 14 bases. CDR1 is SGHTA, CDR2 FQGTGA, per germline. The CDR3 is CASSVGGARETQYF. CDR3 bases: TGTGCCAGCAGCGTAGGGGGGGCGCGAGAGACCCAGTACTTC.

This clone was counted a single time. V gene TRBV6-1 combines with J gene TRBJ2-7; 9 bases map to TRBD2. The CDR3 is 17 amino acids. V was pared by 2 bases and J by 5 bases, with 13 bases of the junction left unmatched. Germline V gene data show CDR1 as MNHNS and CDR2 as SASEGT. The CDR3 DNA follows: TGTGCCAGCAGTGAATCACGGGAGCGGGGGGCCGCCAACGAGCAGTACTTC. Encoded protein: CASSESRERGAANEQYF.

This clone was found once. V is TRBV5-5 and J is TRBJ1-5; D is perhaps TRBD1 (5 bases). Trimming took off 4 bases at V and 0 bases at J, with 11 bases between the two ends. Germline V gene sequence: CDR1 SGHKS, CDR2 YYEKEE (reference sequence). The CDR3 runs 15 residues. CDR3 in DNA: TGTGCCAGCAGCCAGGTGGGGGGTAGCAATCAGCCCCAGCATTTT. This gives the protein CASSQVGGSNQPQHF.

Remarks on this clone: Its ends do not fully match the called genes, so a read error is possible. The chain is built from TRBV24-1 and TRBJ2-4; 7 bases are a match to TRBD2. This CDR3 is 9 amino acids long. CDR1 KGHDR and CDR2 SFDVKD come from the germline V gene. CDR3 in DNA: TGTGCCACCACCCGGGGGGTGGACTTC. Residues: CATTRGVDF.

The chain is built from TRBV4-2 and TRBJ2-3; 7 nucleotides line up with TRBD2. The ends lost 6 bases at V and 8 bases at J; junction bases unmatched: 23. Germline assignment: CDR1 LGHNA and CDR2 YNFKEQ. The CDR3 sequence is 18 residues long. The CDR3 loop is CASRRGEGRGTSQGTQYF. CDR3 nucleotide sequence: TGTGCCAGCAGGCGCGGGGAGGGGCGGGGAACCTCACAAGGTACGCAGTATTTT.

The V and J genes are TRBV7-9 and TRBJ2-7; D gene ambiguous. Germline CDR1 reads SEHNR; CDR2 reads FQNEAQ (reference sequence). With 1 base removed from V and 6 bases from J, the gap between germline ends came to 7 bases. This CDR3 spans 12 amino acids. CDR3 bases: TGTGCCAGCAGCTTAGATTTCGGCGAGCAGTACTTC. Amino acid sequence: CASSLDFGEQYF.

The table lists this clone with a count of one. The J gene is TRBJ2-7, the V gene TRBV18, with D tentatively TRBD1 (5 bases). Deletions cut 3 bases from V and 4 bases from J, with 7 bases between. The germline gives CDR1 KGHSH, CDR2 LQKENI. The CDR3 length is 12 residues. The CDR3 sequence is CASSPKGYEQYF. The CDR3 DNA reads TGTGCCAGCTCACCTAAGGGGTACGAGCAGTACTTC.

This clone has a single count. This chain uses TRBV4-1 with TRBJ1-2, with D possibly being TRBD1 (6 bases). Trimming left V 3 bases short and J 3 bases short, with 14 bases between. CDR3 length equals 15 residues. The V gene's germline CDR1 is MGHRA and CDR2 YSYEKL. CDR3 sequence: CASSQENRVYYGYTF. DNA of the CDR3: TGCGCCAGCAGCCAGGAGAACAGGGTCTACTATGGCTACACCTTC.

This clone was counted a single time. The CDR3 protein is CASSSEGRETNTIYF. In DNA form, the CDR3 reads TGTGCCAGCAGCTCCGAGGGCAGGGAGACAAACACCATATATTTT. The gene calls are TRBV5-8 and TRBJ1-3; maybe TRBD1 (5 bases). Trimming took 3 bases from V and 6 from J, leaving 16 bases between them. The germline gives CDR1 SGHTS, CDR2 YDEGEE. This CDR3 region has 15 residues. The full variable domain, rest sourced from reference TRBV5-8 and TRBJ1-3, is EAGVTQSPTHLIKTRGQQATLRCSPISGHTSVYWYQQALGLGLQFLLWYDEGEERNRGNFPPRFSGRQFPNYSSELNVNALELEDSALYLCASSSEGRETNTIYFGEGSWLTVV.

The rearrangement uses TRBV30 and TRBJ1-1, with D hard to call. Germline V gives CDR1 GTSNPN, CDR2 SVGIG (reference sequence). V lost 5 bases, J lost 3 bases, and 22 bases lay in between. The CDR3 is made up of 16 amino acids. Written as DNA, the CDR3 is TGTGCCTGGGGGTTCTGGAGGGCAGGCAAGGACACTGAAGCTTTCTTT. Amino acid sequence: CAWGFWRAGKDTEAFF.

This clone was detected only once. The chain carries TRBV9 and TRBJ2-1, with D tentatively TRBD2 (6 bases). This CDR3 comprises 14 residues. Trimming shortened V by 0 bases and J by 8 bases, and 12 bases separated the two germline ends. Germline V gene sequence: CDR1 SGDLS, CDR2 YYNGEE. CDR3 residues: CASSVAEGPDEQFF. The CDR3 DNA is TGTGCCAGCAGCGTAGCGGAGGGGCCCGATGAGCAGTTCTTC. Combining the CDR3 with reference TRBV9 and TRBJ2-1 gives the whole variable domain DSGVTQTPKHLITATGQRVTLRCSPRSGDLSVYWYQQSLDQGLQFLIQYYNGEERAKGNILERFSAQQFPDLHSELNLSSLELGDSALYFCASSVAEGPDEQFFGPGTRLTVL.

The genes are TRBV4-2 and TRBJ2-7, with TRBD2 matching over 12 bases. The CDR3 has 15 residues. The germline gives CDR1 LGHNA, CDR2 YNFKEQ. V shed 3 bases, J shed 6 bases, and the junction held 6 bases outside the gene matches. In DNA form, the CDR3 reads TGTGCCAGCAGCCATATACTAGCGGGGGGCGGCGAGCAGTACTTC. Amino acids: CASSHILAGGGEQYF.

This chain uses TRBV5-6 with TRBJ2-2, with D possibly TRBD2 on 5 matching bases. Germline loops: CDR1 SGHDT, CDR2 YYEEEE. Trimming took off 4 bases at V and 3 bases at J, with 19 bases between the two ends. This CDR3 is built from 17 residues. The CDR3 nucleotides are TGTGCCAGCAGCCTGTCGAGGGCGCTGACATACACCGGGGAGCTGTTTTTT. Translated, it gives CASSLSRALTYTGELFF.

Comment on this clone: The same CDR3 is also encoded by other DNA sequences in this sample. The V call is TRBV5-4, the J call TRBJ2-1, with a possible D match to TRBD1 (5 bases). Trimming took off 1 base at V and 4 bases at J, with 9 bases between the two ends. CDR1 SGHNT and CDR2 YYREEE come from the germline V gene (reference sequence). The length of the CDR3 is 14 residues. In DNA form, the CDR3 reads TGTGCCAGCAGCTTGCAGGGCCCTTACAATGAGCAGTTCTTC. Amino acids: CASSLQGPYNEQFF.

CDR3 in amino acids: CASSGTGTTYEQYF. CDR3 DNA: TGCGCCAGCAGCGGGACAGGGACCACCTACGAGCAGTACTTC. The chain joins TRBV5-1 to TRBJ2-7; 9 positions match TRBD1. After removal of 4 bases from V and 2 bases from J, the junction contained 4 bases not matched to a gene. CDR3 length equals 14 residues. CDR1 is SGHRS, CDR2 YFSETQ, per germline.

Concerning this clone: In the same sample, other DNA sequences code for this CDR3. This chain uses TRBV5-1 with TRBJ1-1; unclear D gene. V dropped 0 bases and J dropped 0 bases, with 12 bases sitting between them. CDR3 length: 16 residues. The germline CDR1 and CDR2 sequences are SGHRS and YFSETQ. The CDR3 spells CASSLELGRLNTEAFF. For the CDR3, the DNA is TGCGCCAGCAGCTTGGAGTTGGGCAGGCTGAACACTGAAGCTTTCTTT.

The chain links TRBV9 to TRBJ2-1; D gene unclear. This CDR3 region has 15 residues. V was trimmed by 0 bases and J by 3 bases, leaving 10 bases between them. Germline assignment: CDR1 SGDLS and CDR2 YYNGEE. DNA for the CDR3: TGTGCCAGCAGCGTAGAGATAAGCAACTACAATGAGCAGTTCTTC. Protein product: CASSVEISNYNEQFF.

V and J are TRBV5-1 and TRBJ2-7; 10 bases match TRBD2. The V and J ends lost 0 bases and 3 bases, in that order; junction bases with no gene match: 6. CDR3 length equals 16 residues. In germline, CDR1 is SGHRS, CDR2 YFSETQ. CDR3: CASSLAASGGYYEQYF. For the CDR3, the DNA is TGCGCCAGCAGCTTGGCCGCTAGCGGGGGTTACTACGAGCAGTACTTC.